The clone carrying this T cell receptor (beta chain) was found many times. J was trimmed by 5 bases and V by 5 bases; bases with no gene match: 14. CDR3 length: 17 amino acids. CDR1 SEHNR and CDR2 FQNEAQ come from the germline V gene (reference sequence). The data derive from a study of T-cell reconstitution after alpha-beta-depleted transplantation in children. As it was prepared, the TCRbeta library received unique molecular identifiers. MiXCR was run by TCRdb on the PCR reads, yielding one entry per CDR3 protein. The sample has roughly 200,000 distinct CDR3 sequences; roughly 10% are singletons. The specimen comprised PBMCs, sampled before TCRalphabeta/CD19-depleted stem cell transplant. The chain has TRBV7-9 and TRBJ2-5; 10 positions agree with TRBD2. This clonotype was sampled from a child less than two years old with acute myeloid leukemia, due to receive a stem cell transplant. CDR3 coding DNA: TGTGCCAGCAGCCAACATTTTTTAGCGGGAGGTTTGGAGACCCAGTACTTC. Its translation: CASSQHFLAGGLETQYF.